This T cell receptor beta chain was profiled in a study of cytomegalovirus exposure and HLA in healthy donors. Study-wide points: It was in a later analysis that TCR association rates were seen to vary by HLA locus, highest for DRB1 and lowest for HLA-C. About 90% or about 30% of the time was how often most TCR beta V segments were productive, according to an earlier analysis. A later analysis reportedly found fewer N-insertions in an Asian-associated ancestry cluster than the roughly 670-donor mean.

Both 60 Vbeta primers and 13 Jbeta primers went into the PCR. Methods used by the authors: Later work found 74 million or so unique TCR beta chains, with approximately 12 million shared. The method was immunoSEQ multiplex PCR; TCRdb's version includes in-frame clones alone and lacks a portion of them. V and J calls and clone size follow that table, whereas D and trimming were derived from the DNA. The repertoire holds approximately 52,000 clones, with 70% to 75% as singletons. CDR1 is MGHRA, CDR2 YSYEKL, per germline. CDR3 size: 15 residues. Trimming took off 0 bases at V and 0 bases at J, with 6 bases between the two ends. Concerning this clone: Its antigen is unidentified.

The sequencing sample was made of PBMCs. The sequence was obtained from a man in his forties in good health and CMV-seropositive. The chain has TRBV4-1 and TRBJ2-1; a possible D gene is TRBD2 (5 bases). The DNA of the CDR3 is TGCGCCAGCAGCCAAGACAGCGGCTCCTACAATGAGCAGTTCTTC. It codes for CASSQDSGSYNEQFF.